This T cell receptor (beta chain) comes out of a study of beta chain features in type 1 diabetes. Study findings and constraints: In cDNA sequencing, cells with high TCR expression could be over-represented. Shortening of TCRB CDR3s, moderate but significant, appeared in all four CD4+ subsets of Type 1 diabetes patients.

Concerning this clone: Its antigen is still unknown.

Sorted populations all had greater than 95% purity. CDR1 PRHDT and CDR2 FYEKMQ come from the germline V gene (reference sequence). V dropped 5 bases and J dropped 5 bases, with 19 bases sitting between them. The CDR3 is 15 amino acids. Sequenced material consisted of expressed TCRB transcripts (all of the isolated RNA was reverse transcribed). Assay: immunoSEQ multiplex PCR; the TCRdb copy retains only in-frame clones and omits some. The top ten hold 0.022% of the sample, which has 640,000 or so clones, 13% seen once. The specimen was naive CD4+ T cells from blood. This sequence was found in a man in his late teens or twenties with type 1 diabetes. The chain links TRBV13 to TRBJ2-7; no clear D. The CDR3 bases are TGTGCCAGCAGCCCCCCCCGAATCGTATCGGACGAGCAGTACTTC. Its translation is CASSPPRIVSDEQYF.